This is a list of T cell receptor beta chains from one sample in a study of T-cell reconstitution after alpha-beta-depleted transplantation in children. TCRdb re-analysed the PCR reads in MiXCR, keeping a single row per CDR3 protein. The table shows a few hundred thousand distinct CDR3 sequences, with 10% to 15% occurring only once. The sample consisted of PBMCs, mostly from graft donor cells, taken 360 days after TCRalphabeta/CD19-depleted stem cell transplant. These TCRs come from a male patient under 18 who had a stem cell transplant for acute myeloid leukemia, so the T cells may come from the graft donor. Each CDR3 is given with its conserved first and last residue. A D gene is named only where the DNA matches it firmly.

14,.,TRBV28,CASSPATGRNEQYF
15,.,TRBV19,CASSIAAASTDTQYF
17,TRBD2,TRBV13,CASSLGASGSYTDTQYF
16,.,TRBV30,CAWSGAVSSYNSPLHF
15,.,TRBV5-1,CASSPGILGNTEAFF
16,TRBD2,TRBV12-3/TRBV12-4,CASSLKQGLDSYEQYF
15,.,TRBV20-1,CSAVDRGNYNYGYTF
14,.,TRBV6-2/TRBV6-3,CASSFPTRIYEQYF
16,TRBD2,TRBV12-3/TRBV12-4,CASSFKVGGRAYEQYF
14,.,TRBV10-3,CAISSSTDTGELFF
17,TRBD2,TRBV28,CASSRAGTSGIYNEQFF
14,TRBD1,TRBV5-1,CASSLGQAQETQYF
17,TRBD2,TRBV9,CASSPPPGTSSPHEQFF
13,TRBD2,TRBV20-1,CSARTAGAYEQYF
14,TRBD2,TRBV7-3,CASAIAGVSNEQFF
15,.,TRBV14,CASSHRTAVSYEQYF
16,.,TRBV7-2,CASSLALLVGDNEQFF
15,TRBD2,TRBV7-2,CASRRVAGVQETQYF
15,.,TRBV27,CASSYVGGLGYEQYF
16,TRBD2,TRBV5-1,CASSLAVLAVSDTQYF
16,.,TRBV6-5,CASSYSRVRQVSGQYF
15,.,TRBV12-3/TRBV12-4,CASSYRVALQETQYF
15,.,TRBV6-2/TRBV6-3,CASSSFSGLQNIQYF
16,.,TRBV19,CASSIIRPSGTDTQYF
14,TRBD1,TRBV6-5,CASNSFGQGYEQYF
16,.,TRBV14,CASSQLKTGPHYEQYF
17,.,TRBV5-1,CASSSIAAALSYNEQFF
14,.,TRBV5-1,CASSGTGQNTEAFF
14,.,TRBV20-1,CSALQSQGIGELFF
13,TRBD1,TRBV29-1,CSARDRANTEAFF
14,TRBD2,TRBV20-1,CSAAGEGPWYEQYF
14,.,TRBV6-2/TRBV6-3,CASSYRGGSRAQYF
17,TRBD1,TRBV11-3,CASSYGTTGDPQETQYF
14,.,TRBV24-1,CATTRRTAYNEQFF
16,.,TRBV6-1,CASSEGGGQAKNIQYF
16,TRBD2,TRBV20-1,CSASTIAGDHTDTQYF
15,TRBD2,TRBV20-1,CSAYWTSGSTDTQYF
14,.,TRBV2,CASSDTGSSNEQFF
12,.,TRBV28,CGSQQYNSPLHF
15,.,TRBV6-5,CASSYSQLSGNTIYF
13,.,TRBV15,CATSYTGPTEAFF
14,.,TRBV11-2,CASSHYGVNYGYTF
16,TRBD2,TRBV11-2,CASSLFSGRAYNEQFF
14,.,TRBV9,CASSVTLGEDEQFF
14,.,TRBV21-1,CASSSPGGRTGQYF
15,.,TRBV18,CASSPPQGSGETQYF
14,TRBD1,TRBV7-9,CASTPGRGQGEQYF
13,.,TRBV24-1,CATSEPRSGTRYF
14,.,TRBV5-1,CASSLGGEATEAFF
16,.,TRBV20-1,CSARSTWTESSYEQYF
15,TRBD1,TRBV5-1,CASSLEGQASYEQYF
15,.,TRBV7-9,CASSPRGAVIYEQYF
14,.,TRBV25-1,CASSEYIGYNEQFF
14,.,TRBV2,CASNRDAGDNEQFF
16,.,TRBV5-1,CASSLSLSSGANVLTF
15,.,TRBV28,CASSPGTTAKNIQYF
13,.,TRBV25-1,CASSEWGANVLTF
13,TRBD1,TRBV29-1,CSVAWTGEETQYF
12,.,TRBV29-1,CSVDGGQETQYF